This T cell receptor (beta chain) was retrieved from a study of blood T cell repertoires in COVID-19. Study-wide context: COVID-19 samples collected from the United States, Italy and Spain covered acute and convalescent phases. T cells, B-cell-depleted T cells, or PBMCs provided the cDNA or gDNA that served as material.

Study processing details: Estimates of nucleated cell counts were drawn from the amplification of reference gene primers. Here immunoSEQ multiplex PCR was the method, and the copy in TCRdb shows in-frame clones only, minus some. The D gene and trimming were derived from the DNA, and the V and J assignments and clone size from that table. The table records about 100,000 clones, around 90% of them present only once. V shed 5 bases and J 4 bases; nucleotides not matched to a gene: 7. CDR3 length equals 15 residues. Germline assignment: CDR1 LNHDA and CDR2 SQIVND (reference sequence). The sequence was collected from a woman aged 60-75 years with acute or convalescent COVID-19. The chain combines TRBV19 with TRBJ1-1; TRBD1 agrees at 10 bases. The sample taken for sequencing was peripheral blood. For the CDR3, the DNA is TGTGCCAGTAGTGCCAGGACAGGGGGAGGCACTGAAGCTTTCTTT. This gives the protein CASSARTGGGTEAFF.